The 26 T cell receptor beta chains listed next were all sequenced from one sample in a study of T cell changes during pregnancy in multiple sclerosis. Assay used: immunoSEQ multiplex PCR; TCRdb lists only in-frame clones, some missing. The sample lists about 48,000 clones; about 88% were seen once. This material consisted of CD4+ T cells from peripheral blood mononuclear cells, taken in the second trimester of pregnancy. The receptors come from a female donor with multiple sclerosis, enrolled in a pregnancy study.

This chain links TRBV30 with TRBJ1-4, with D possibly being TRBD1 (6 bases). The ends were cut back, 6 bases at V and 2 bases at J, with 10 bases in the middle. CDR3 length: 13 residues. Germline lookup yields CDR1 GTSNPN and CDR2 SVGIG (reference sequence). The CDR3 reads CACNRVTNEKLFF. For the CDR3, the DNA is TGTGCCTGCAACAGGGTCACTAATGAAAAACTGTTTTTT.

This clone has only a few counts. V gene TRBV19 combines with J gene TRBJ2-7; possibly TRBD2 for D (6 bases). The V end lost 5 bases, the J end lost 2 bases, and 16 bases lay between the germline ends. This CDR3 has 15 residues. Germline V CDR1 and CDR2: LNHDA, SQIVND (reference sequence). Here the CDR3 reads CASSSGGVAAYEQYF. In DNA form, the CDR3 reads TGTGCCAGTAGTTCCGGCGGGGTAGCGGCCTACGAGCAGTACTTC.

The J gene is TRBJ2-5, the V gene TRBV7-9, with 8 bases lining up with TRBD2. J was trimmed by 1 base and V by 4 bases; bases with no gene match: 2. The length of the CDR3 is 14 residues. Germline V gene lookup returns CDR1 SEHNR and CDR2 FQNEAQ (reference sequence). Here the CDR3 DNA reads TGTGCCAGCAGCTGGAGCGGGGGCCAAGAGACCCAGTACTTC. It translates to CASSWSGGQETQYF.

The chain couples TRBV7-9 to TRBJ1-1; 7 nucleotides match TRBD1. V shed 5 bases and J 8 bases; nucleotides not matched to a gene: 8. CDR1 and CDR2 from the germline V gene are SEHNR and FQNEAQ (reference sequence). The CDR3 is made up of 13 amino acids. CDR3 in DNA: TGTGCCAGCAGCAACCGACAGGGATCCGAAGCTTTCTTT. Residues: CASSNRQGSEAFF.

V gene TRBV7-8 combines with J gene TRBJ2-1; D may be TRBD1 (5 bases). V lost 2 bases to trimming and J lost 2 bases, with 10 bases between them. Germline CDR1 SGHVS, CDR2 FQNEAQ. There are 15 residues in the CDR3. CDR3 loop: CASSLRGRTYNEQFF. The CDR3 bases are TGTGCCAGCAGCTTAAGGGGTCGGACCTACAATGAGCAGTTCTTC.

The V gene is TRBV19, the J gene TRBJ1-1, with unresolved D. CDR3 length: 14 amino acids. From germline, CDR1 is LNHDA and CDR2 SQIVND (reference sequence). V lost 0 bases to trimming and J lost 5 bases, with 10 bases between them. The CDR3 DNA follows: TGTGCCAGTAGTATAGATCCAGGAAGGACTGAAGCTTTCTTT. As protein: CASSIDPGRTEAFF.

J is TRBJ2-7 and V is TRBV30; 8 positions agree with TRBD2. Germline assignment: CDR1 GTSNPN and CDR2 SVGIG (reference sequence). Trimming cost V 4 bases and J 2 bases; bases outside gene matches: 10. The CDR3 length is 15 residues. The CDR3: CAWKNAGRATYEQYF. The CDR3 coding sequence is TGTGCCTGGAAGAACGCCGGGAGGGCCACCTACGAGCAGTACTTC.

The chain combines TRBV7-9 with TRBJ2-7; 8 bases match TRBD1. CDR1 SEHNR and CDR2 FQNEAQ come from the germline V gene (reference sequence). The CDR3 totals 15 residues. Trimming at V came to 5 bases and at J to 4 bases, leaving 10 bases not matched to a gene. The CDR3 DNA sequence: TGTGCCAGCAGCCAGGCAGGGGGCCCGCTTTACGAGCAGTACTTC. It specifies CASSQAGGPLYEQYF. Full variable domain (missing parts from reference TRBV7-9 and TRBJ2-7): DTGVSQNPRHKITKRGQNVTFRCDPISEHNRLYWYRQTLGQGPEFLTYFQNEAQLEKSRLLSDRFSAERPKGSFSTLEIQRTEQGDSAMYLCASSQAGGPLYEQYFGPGTRLTVT.

J is TRBJ1-2 and V is TRBV19, with D possibly matching TRBD1 (5 bases). Trimming took 7 bases from V and 4 from J, leaving 13 bases between them. CDR3 length: 13 amino acids. Looked up from germline, CDR1 is LNHDA and CDR2 is SQIVND (reference sequence). The CDR3 region has the DNA TGTGCCAGTACCCTGGGACTAGGCTATGGCTACACCTTC. Translation gives CASTLGLGYGYTF.

This rearrangement joins TRBV11-2 to TRBJ2-7; no definite D call. V lost 2 bases and J lost 3, with 14 bases in between. Germline V gives CDR1 SGHAT, CDR2 FQNNGV. The CDR3 covers 15 residues. CDR3 DNA sequence: TGTGCCAGCAGCTTAAATCCAGGAAAACGCTACGAGCAGTACTTC. Protein product: CASSLNPGKRYEQYF.

The V call is TRBV29-1, the J call TRBJ2-1; 12 bases are shared with TRBD2. Germline V gene sequence: CDR1 SQVTM, CDR2 ANQGSEA. The CDR3 is 16 residues long. Germline trimming cut 3 bases from V and 1 base from J; bases unmatched to any gene: 4. CDR3 in amino acids: CSVEVGTSGSYNEQFF. The CDR3 DNA reads TGCAGCGTTGAGGTCGGGACTAGCGGGTCCTACAATGAGCAGTTCTTC.

This chain links TRBV5-6 with TRBJ2-3, with 9 bases fitting TRBD1. The CDR3 has 16 amino acids. Germline loops: CDR1 SGHDT, CDR2 YYEEEE. V was clipped by 4 bases and J by 3 bases; unmatched bases: 9. CDR3 in amino acids: CASSSPGQGKTDTQYF. CDR3 bases: TGTGCCAGCAGCAGCCCGGGACAGGGAAAGACAGATACGCAGTATTTT.

The chain has TRBV7-9 and TRBJ1-2; 7 bases fit TRBD1. The junction had 16 bases not matched to a gene; V was cut back by 4 bases and J by 8 bases. Germline values: CDR1 SEHNR, CDR2 FQNEAQ (reference sequence). This CDR3 spans 16 amino acids. The chain's CDR3 is CASSSQGQASGQGYTF. CDR3 sequence (DNA): TGTGCCAGCAGCTCACAAGGACAGGCCTCGGGGCAGGGCTACACCTTC.

The chain is built from TRBV10-1 and TRBJ2-3; 8 nucleotides line up with TRBD1. CDR3 length equals 18 residues. Germline V CDR1 and CDR2: WNHNN, SYGVQD (reference sequence). After removal of 1 base from V and 0 bases from J, the junction contained 9 bases not matched to a gene. Here the CDR3 DNA reads TGCGCCAGCAGTGAGTTCCCCGGGACAGGAGCTAGCACAGATACGCAGTATTTT. This codes for CASSEFPGTGASTDTQYF.

The genes are TRBV4-2 and TRBJ2-5; no reliable D call. V was cut by 0 bases and J by 5 bases, with 10 bases left in between. The CDR3 extends over 14 amino acids. Per the germline V gene, CDR1 is LGHNA and CDR2 is YNFKEQ. This CDR3 reads CASSQDSRSETQYF. CDR3 in DNA: TGTGCCAGCAGCCAAGATTCTAGGTCCGAGACCCAGTACTTC.

This sequence joins TRBV5-1 and TRBJ2-5; D is unclear. The CDR3 runs to 13 residues. CDR1 and CDR2 (germline): SGHRS, YFSETQ. V shed 3 bases and J shed 5 bases, with 11 bases lying between them. In DNA form, the CDR3 reads TGCGCCAGCAGCTCCCCAGGTCTGGAGACCCAGTACTTC. Translated, it gives CASSSPGLETQYF.

This clone was observed once. The chain links TRBV5-1 to TRBJ2-7; a weak D match, TRBD2 (6 bases). The germline V gene has CDR1 SGHRS and CDR2 YFSETQ. Between the trimmed V and J ends, which lost 0 bases and 6 bases, there was a span of 13 bases. The CDR3 runs 14 residues. In DNA form, the CDR3 reads TGCGCCAGCAGCTTGGTCGGGACGGGACTCGAGCAGTACTTC. Translation gives CASSLVGTGLEQYF.

In its sample, this clone was seen once. The gene calls are TRBV5-1 and TRBJ2-2; D gene unclear. The germline CDR1 and CDR2 sequences are SGHRS and YFSETQ. Trimming cost V 1 base and J 0 bases, with 4 bases left between them. The CDR3 runs to 14 residues. CDR3: CASSLSANTGELFF. In DNA, the CDR3 is TGCGCCAGCAGCTTGTCTGCGAACACCGGGGAGCTGTTTTTT.

The chain links TRBV2 to TRBJ1-4; TRBD1 aligns across 9 bases. The junction had 4 bases not matched to a gene; V was cut back by 5 bases and J by 6 bases. The germline V gene has CDR1 SNHLY and CDR2 FYNNEI. The CDR3 extends over 14 amino acids. Written as DNA, the CDR3 is TGTGCCAGCAGTAGACAGGGGGGGGATGAAAAACTGTTTTTT. Its translation is CASSRQGGDEKLFF.

The DNA of the CDR3 is TGTGCCAGCAGCGTAGCGCAGGGGGGACTAGCGGGGGGGCTTGACAATGAGCAGTTCTTC. This sequence encodes CASSVAQGGLAGGLDNEQFF. The gene calls are TRBV9 and TRBJ2-1; 16 bases fit TRBD2. This CDR3 is 20 amino acids long. V was clipped by 0 bases and J by 5 bases; unmatched bases: 11. The V gene's germline CDR1 is SGDLS and CDR2 YYNGEE.

The J gene is TRBJ1-1, the V gene TRBV2, with D maybe TRBD1 (6 bases). This CDR3 region has 15 residues. With 6 bases removed from V and 7 bases from J, the gap between germline ends came to 21 bases. Germline CDR1 reads SNHLY; CDR2 reads FYNNEI. CDR3 in amino acids: CASRPTTSGAFEAFF. The CDR3, as DNA: TGTGCCAGCAGGCCCACAACGTCAGGGGCGTTTGAAGCTTTCTTT.

The chain recombines TRBV5-1 with TRBJ2-1; D remains unclear. V dropped 0 bases and J dropped 5 bases, with 6 bases sitting between them. The CDR3 sequence is 13 residues long. From germline, CDR1 is SGHRS and CDR2 YFSETQ. The CDR3 loop is CASSLGLDNEQFF. CDR3 coding DNA: TGCGCCAGCAGCTTGGGACTGGACAATGAGCAGTTCTTC. Looking up the rest from reference TRBV5-1 and TRBJ2-1 gives the full variable domain: KAGVTQTPRYLIKTRGQQVTLSCSPISGHRSVSWYQQTPGQGLQFLFEYFSETQRNKGNFPGRFSGRQFSNSRSEMNVSTLELGDSALYLCASSLGLDNEQFFGPGTRLTVL.

This clone was recorded a few times. The genes are TRBV9 and TRBJ1-1, with TRBD1 identical over 7 bases. This CDR3 contains 16 residues. Germline V gene sequence: CDR1 SGDLS, CDR2 YYNGEE. J gave up 1 base and V 4 bases, and 10 bases lay outside the gene matches. The DNA of the CDR3 is TGTGCCAGCAGCTCCTGGACAGGTTCTAAGAACACTGAAGCTTTCTTT. Protein sequence: CASSSWTGSKNTEAFF.

This chain joins TRBV11-2 and TRBJ2-5, with 7 bases fitting TRBD2. The CDR3 has 13 residues. Germline values: CDR1 SGHAT, CDR2 FQNNGV. The V segment lost 5 bases and the J segment 5 bases; nucleotides outside the gene matches: 5. The CDR3 loop is CASSRGLQETQYF. CDR3 in DNA: TGTGCCAGCAGCCGGGGACTACAGGAGACCCAGTACTTC.

The chain employs TRBV9 and TRBJ2-6; TRBD2 might be the D (5 bases). The CDR3 totals 16 residues. Germline V lookup: CDR1 SGDLS, CDR2 YYNGEE. Trimming took off 2 bases at V and 0 bases at J, with 9 bases between the two ends. CDR3 DNA: TGTGCCAGCAGCGTTGATGGGAGCTCTGGGGCCAACGTCCTGACTTTC. Its translation: CASSVDGSSGANVLTF.

The rearrangement links TRBV6-1 to TRBJ2-3; no clear D. Between the trimmed V and J ends, which lost 6 bases and 2 bases, there was a span of 9 bases. The CDR3 sequence is 13 residues long. Germline CDR1 MNHNS, CDR2 SASEGT. CDR3 loop: CASSLLFTDTQYF. The CDR3 DNA sequence: TGTGCCAGCAGCCTTCTTTTCACAGATACGCAGTATTTT.